This is a list of T cell receptor beta chains from one sample in a study of cytomegalovirus exposure and HLA in healthy donors. Profiled with immunoSEQ multiplex PCR; TCRdb holds only in-frame clones, not every one. The sample includes some 180,000 clones, around 80% seen only once; the top ten take under 2%. The source material was PBMCs. Receptor source: a man aged 40-55 years in good health and CMV-seropositive. The CDR3 runs from the conserved cysteine through the conserved F or W. A D gene is named only where the DNA matches it firmly. Clone size is stated in some rows and not others, as once, few, many or a class when expanded.

>NA|NA|TRBV28|TRBJ1-2
TGTGCCAGCAGTCCCCCGGCCGGGGACTATGGCTACACCTTC
CASSPPAGDYGYTF
>NA|NA|TRBV5-1|TRBJ1-1
TGCGCCAGCAGCGGAAAACAGGGTGGAGACACTGAAGCTTTCTTT
CASSGKQGGDTEAFF
>NA|TRBD1|TRBV5-6|TRBJ1-2
TGTGCCAGCAGTCAAGGGCAGGGGGTCTATGGCTACACCTTC
CASSQGQGVYGYTF
>NA|NA|TRBV27|TRBJ2-5
TGTGCCAGCAGTTTAATCGCGGCCAAGGAGACCCAGTACTTC
CASSLIAAKETQYF
>NA|NA|TRBV11-2|TRBJ2-7
TGTGCCAGCAGCCACAGGGCACCCTACGAGCAGTACTTC
CASSHRAPYEQYF
>few|TRBD1|TRBV6-1|TRBJ1-5
TGTGCCAGCAGAGAGGACAGGGAGCAGCCCCAGCATTTT
CASREDREQPQHF
>NA|TRBD2|TRBV5-1|TRBJ2-5
TGCGCCAGCAGCTTAGGCGGGAGGGCGGCGGGGGAGACCCAGTACTTC
CASSLGGRAAGETQYF
>NA|NA|TRBV11-2|TRBJ2-5
TGTGCCAGCAGCTCCCTTCGGGTGGGGCGCGGGACCCAGTACTTC
CASSSLRVGRGTQYF
>NA|TRBD2|TRBV5-6|TRBJ2-2
TGTGCCAGCAGCTCGAAACCAGGTAGCGGGAGGAACACCGGGGAGCTGTTTTTT
CASSSKPGSGRNTGELFF
>NA|NA|TRBV6-1|TRBJ1-6
TGTGCCAGCAGTTTAGCGGGACCCCTCAATTCACCCCTCCACTTT
CASSLAGPLNSPLHF
>NA|NA|TRBV4-1|TRBJ1-5
TGCGCCAGCAGCCCTGCGGGAGGGAACAATCAGCCCCAGCATTTT
CASSPAGGNNQPQHF
>once|NA|TRBV28|TRBJ2-3
TGTGCCAGCAGTTTATTAGGCCAGGGGTCAACGGGAGATACGCAGTATTTT
CASSLLGQGSTGDTQYF
>NA|NA|TRBV5-1|TRBJ2-7
TGCGCCAGCAGCCCCCGAGGGGAGGTCTACGAGCAGTACTTC
CASSPRGEVYEQYF
>NA|NA|TRBV29-1|TRBJ1-3
TGCAGCGCTGCTGGACATAGCTCTGGAAACACCATATATTTT
CSAAGHSSGNTIYF
>NA|NA|TRBV7-2|TRBJ2-2
TGTGCCAGCAGCTTAGGGAGCTATGTAACCGGGGAGCTGTTTTTT
CASSLGSYVTGELFF
>NA|TRBD2|TRBV7-2|TRBJ2-5
TGTGCCAGCAGCTCGACTAGCGGGCTCCAAGAGACCCAGTACTTC
CASSSTSGLQETQYF
>NA|NA|TRBV27|TRBJ2-7
TGTGCCAGCAATCGAGGCACAGGCGACGAGCAGTACTTC
CASNRGTGDEQYF
>once|NA|TRBV6-6|TRBJ2-2
TGTGCCAGCGCCTCGACAGTTTCGACCGGGGAGCTGTTTTTT
CASASTVSTGELFF
>NA|NA|TRBV5-5|TRBJ1-4
TGTGCCAGCAGTCGGGACACGGATGAAAAACTGTTTTTT
CASSRDTDEKLFF
>NA|NA|TRBV5-1|TRBJ1-1
TGCGCCAGCAGCTTGGTAGGGGATCTGAACACTGAAGCTTTCTTT
CASSLVGDLNTEAFF
>NA|TRBD1|TRBV6-1|TRBJ2-2
TGTGCCAGCAGGTCGGACAGGAGGACCGGGGAGCTGTTTTTT
CASRSDRRTGELFF
>NA|NA|TRBV19|TRBJ1-2
TGTGCCAGTAGTATAGACGCCAGTTCCCTCTATGGCTACACCTTC
CASSIDASSLYGYTF
>NA|TRBD2|TRBV2|TRBJ2-7
TGTGCCAGCAGTCGAAGACTAGCGGGAAAGCGCGAGCAGTACTTC
CASSRRLAGKREQYF
>NA|NA|TRBV18|TRBJ1-2
TGTGCCAGCTCACCAGGGGACAACCCGCCCTACACCTTC
CASSPGDNPPYTF
>NA|TRBD2|TRBV2|TRBJ2-1
TGTGCCAGCAGTGAGCGGTCGCTAGCGGTAAATGAGCAGTTCTTC
CASSERSLAVNEQFF
>NA|TRBD1|TRBV2|TRBJ1-5
TGTGCCAGCAGTTCGGACAGGGGCAACAATCAGCCCCAGCATTTT
CASSSDRGNNQPQHF
>NA|TRBD1|TRBV25-1|TRBJ1-1
TGTGCCAGCAGTGAATCCCCCCATCCGGGACAGGCTTTTGGAGCTTTCTTT
CASSESPHPGQAFGAFF
>NA|TRBD2|TRBV9|TRBJ2-3
TGTGCCAGCAGCTTCAAAGGCGGGAGGCTAGATACGCAGTATTTT
CASSFKGGRLDTQYF
>few|NA|TRBV10-2|TRBJ1-1
TGCGCCAGCAGTGGTCTCCTGGGGGGTGAAGCTTTCTTT
CASSGLLGGEAFF
>NA|TRBD1|TRBV28|TRBJ1-2
TGTGCCAGCAGCGTAGGGGGCAGAGGCTACACCTTC
CASSVGGRGYTF
>NA|TRBD1|TRBV7-2|TRBJ1-2
TGTGCCAGCAGCGGAGCAGGGGGTAACTATGGCTACACCTTC
CASSGAGGNYGYTF
>NA|TRBD2|TRBV11-1|TRBJ2-1
TGTGCCAGCAGCTTAGCGGGAGCGGGAGGAGTAAAGTTCTTC
CASSLAGAGGVKFF
>NA|NA|TRBV11-1|TRBJ1-1
TGTGCCAGCAGCCTCGGACGGGGGGGCACTGAAGCTTTCTTT
CASSLGRGGTEAFF
>NA|TRBD2|TRBV13|TRBJ2-2
TGTGCCAGCAGCCAGGGACTAGCGGGCTCCACCGGGGAGCTGTTTTTT
CASSQGLAGSTGELFF
>NA|NA|TRBV7-2|TRBJ2-7
TGTGCCAGCAGCTTAGTATCCTACGAGCAGTACTTC
CASSLVSYEQYF
>NA|NA|TRBV5-5|TRBJ1-1
TGTGCCAGCAGACCTGGAGGGGTGAGGAACACTGAAGCTTTCTTT
CASRPGGVRNTEAFF
>NA|NA|TRBV19|TRBJ1-5
TGTGCCAGTAGTCAGGGGAATCAGCCCCAGCATTTT
CASSQGNQPQHF
>once|TRBD1|TRBV30|TRBJ1-1
TGTGCCTGGACCTGGGACAGTGAAGCTTTCTTT
CAWTWDSEAFF
>NA|NA|TRBV20-1|TRBJ2-3
TGCAGTGCTAGAGATTTGGCCGGAGAGTATTTT
CSARDLAGEYF
>NA|TRBD1|TRBV19|TRBJ1-3
TGTGCCAGTAGTTATGAGGGGGCCTCTGGAAACACCATATATTTT
CASSYEGASGNTIYF
>NA|NA|TRBV5-6|TRBJ1-2
TGTGCCAGCAGCAAAACTGAAAACAACTATGGCTACACCTTC
CASSKTENNYGYTF
>few|NA|TRBV18|TRBJ1-2
TGTGCCAGCTCACCAAGCACAGTCGAGGGCTACACCTTC
CASSPSTVEGYTF
>few|TRBD1|TRBV5-1|TRBJ2-1
TGCGCCAGCAGCTTGGGGACAGGGGAACGAGTGTCCTACAATGAGCAGTTCTTC
CASSLGTGERVSYNEQFF
>NA|NA|TRBV30|TRBJ2-2
TGTGCCTGGAGTATCAGGTCGAACACCGGGGAGCTGTTTTTT
CAWSIRSNTGELFF
>NA|NA|TRBV5-1|TRBJ2-5
TGCGCCAGCAGCTTTGGGGAGCGGGAGACCCAGTACTTC
CASSFGERETQYF
>NA|TRBD2|TRBV5-1|TRBJ2-7
TGCGCCAGCAGCTCCCAAGCGGGAACTGAGCAGTACTTC
CASSSQAGTEQYF
>NA|NA|TRBV7-2|TRBJ2-6
TGTGCCAGCAGCTTAACAGTTTTGCAGGCCTCTGGGGCCAACGTCCTGACTTTC
CASSLTVLQASGANVLTF